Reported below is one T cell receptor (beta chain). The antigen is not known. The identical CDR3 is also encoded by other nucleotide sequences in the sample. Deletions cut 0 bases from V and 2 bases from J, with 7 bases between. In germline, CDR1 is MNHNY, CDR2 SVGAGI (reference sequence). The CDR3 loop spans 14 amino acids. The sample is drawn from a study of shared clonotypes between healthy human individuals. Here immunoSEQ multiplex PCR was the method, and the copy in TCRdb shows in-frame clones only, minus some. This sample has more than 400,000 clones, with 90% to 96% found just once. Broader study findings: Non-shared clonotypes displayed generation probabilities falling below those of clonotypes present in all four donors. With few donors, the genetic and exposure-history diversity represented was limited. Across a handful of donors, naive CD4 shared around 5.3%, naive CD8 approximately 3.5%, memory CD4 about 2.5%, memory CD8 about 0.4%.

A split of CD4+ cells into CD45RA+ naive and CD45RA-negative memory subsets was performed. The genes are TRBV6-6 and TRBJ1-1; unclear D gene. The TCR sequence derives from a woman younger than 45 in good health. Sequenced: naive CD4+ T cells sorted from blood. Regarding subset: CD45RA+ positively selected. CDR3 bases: TGTGCCAGCAGTTACTCACTGGGTAACACTGAAGCTTTCTTT. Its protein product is CASSYSLGNTEAFF.